This record looks at one TCR beta chain sequence and its context. Trimming cost V 3 bases and J 3 bases; bases outside gene matches: 7. This CDR3 region has 16 residues. Germline loops: CDR1 LGHNA, CDR2 YSLEER. PCR was performed using 60 Vbeta and 13 Jbeta primers. Some clones are missing from TCRdb's copy, which holds only in-frame ones; the method was immunoSEQ multiplex PCR. This sample has roughly 190,000 clones, with roughly 80% found just once. This specimen belongs to a study of cytomegalovirus exposure and HLA in healthy donors. The sequencing sample was made of PBMCs. The chain links TRBV4-3 to TRBJ2-7, with TRBD1 matching 11 bases. This clonotype originated in a woman in her twenties or thirties in good health and CMV-seropositive. CDR3 nucleotide sequence: TGCGCCAGCAGCCACGATACCGGGACAGGGGGCTACGAGCAGTACTTC. Encoded protein: CASSHDTGTGGYEQYF.